Listed here are 23 T cell receptor beta chains from one sample, sequenced in a study of shared clonotypes between healthy human individuals. TCRdb's copy holds only in-frame clones and misses some; the assay was immunoSEQ multiplex PCR. The sample holds 230,000 or so clones, over 50% seen once. Sequencing was carried out using memory CD4+ T cells sorted from blood. Stated subset: CD45RA-negative fraction. These receptors all stem from a man younger than 45 in good health.

In DNA form, the CDR3 reads TGTGCCTGGAGCAAAGGACAGGGGGAAATTAATAATGAAAAACTGTTTTTT. Translated, it gives CAWSKGQGEINNEKLFF. The chain employs TRBV30 and TRBJ1-4; 10 bases agree with TRBD1. This CDR3 comprises 17 residues. Germline CDR1 GTSNPN, CDR2 SVGIG (reference sequence). V was pared by 3 bases and J by 4 bases, with 11 bases of the junction left unmatched.

This chain joins TRBV28 and TRBJ1-2; 7 positions match TRBD1. The germline gives CDR1 MDHEN, CDR2 SYDVKM. This CDR3 comprises 14 residues. The ends lost 5 bases at V and 4 bases at J; junction bases unmatched: 7. The DNA for the CDR3 is TGTGCCAGCAGTCCCCTCGACAGGGTCTATGGCTACACCTTC. Translation: CASSPLDRVYGYTF.

The gene calls are TRBV7-2 and TRBJ1-4, with a possible D match to TRBD1 (6 bases). Germline V lookup: CDR1 SGHTA, CDR2 FQGNSA. Trimming took off 0 bases at V and 5 bases at J, with 19 bases between the two ends. The CDR3 has 18 residues. The CDR3 loop is CASSLAPVVGAINEKLFF. The DNA for the CDR3 is TGTGCCAGCAGCTTAGCGCCGGTAGTGGGGGCAATCAATGAAAAACTGTTTTTT.

This clone was recorded a few times. The J gene is TRBJ2-1, the V gene TRBV5-1; TRBD2 aligns across 8 bases. CDR3 length: 15 residues. CDR1 and CDR2 (germline): SGHRS, YFSETQ. V trimming: 4 bases; J trimming: 7 bases; junction bases outside the gene matches: 10. The CDR3 DNA reads TGCGCCAGCAGCGCCGATAGCGGGGTGGGAAATGAGCAGTTCTTC. This sequence encodes CASSADSGVGNEQFF.

J is TRBJ2-5 and V is TRBV10-3; 10 nucleotides agree with TRBD1. This CDR3 is built from 16 residues. J was trimmed by 1 base and V by 10 bases; bases with no gene match: 12. Germline CDR1 is ENHRY and CDR2 is SYGVKD. CDR3 nucleotides: TGTGCCACCAAGTCTGGGGACAGGGGTGGCCAAGAGACCCAGTACTTC. Protein: CATKSGDRGGQETQYF.

Only one count was recorded for this clone. V and J are TRBV15 and TRBJ2-1; 9 nucleotides line up with TRBD2. The CDR3 has 16 residues. The germline gives CDR1 LNHNV, CDR2 YYDKDF (reference sequence). Unmatched junction bases numbered 9, after V lost 8 bases and J lost 1 base. The CDR3 DNA follows: TGTGCCACCCCGGAGAGGGCGGGAGGGTCCTACAATGAGCAGTTCTTC. Residues: CATPERAGGSYNEQFF.

This chain links TRBV5-1 with TRBJ2-4; D is unclear. Germline V gives CDR1 SGHRS, CDR2 YFSETQ. V was trimmed by 0 bases and J by 7 bases, leaving 11 bases between them. The CDR3 totals 14 residues. Here the CDR3 reads CASSLVGDRNIQYF. The CDR3 bases are TGCGCCAGCAGCTTGGTCGGCGACCGTAACATTCAGTACTTC.

CDR3 in amino acids: CASSTRFVGRLPYGYTF. The DNA of the CDR3 is TGTGCCAGCAGCACCCGTTTCGTAGGGAGGTTACCCTATGGCTACACCTTC. V and J are TRBV9 and TRBJ1-2; no definite D call. The germline CDR1 and CDR2 sequences are SGDLS and YYNGEE. The CDR3 loop spans 17 amino acids. Trimming removed 4 bases from V and 4 bases from J, with 23 bases in between.

This clone was detected many times. The chain has TRBV10-2 and TRBJ1-3; 7 bases line up with TRBD1. This CDR3 is built from 13 residues. V lost 6 bases, J lost 5 bases, and 4 bases stayed unmatched. Looked up from germline, CDR1 is WSHSY and CDR2 is SAAADI. The CDR3 sequence is CASSARGRNTIYF. The CDR3 nucleotides read TGCGCCAGCAGCGCCAGGGGGAGAAACACCATATATTTT.

The rearrangement links TRBV15 to TRBJ2-7; TRBD1 aligns across 9 bases. CDR1 is LNHNV and CDR2 is YYDKDF in the germline V gene (reference sequence). The CDR3 spans 14 residues. V dropped 8 bases and J dropped 6; count of bases not matched to a gene: 11. CDR3 amino acids: CATATGGTSTEQYF. As DNA, the CDR3 is TGTGCCACCGCGACAGGGGGAACCTCCACCGAGCAGTACTTC.

The sample holds a few counts of this clone. CDR3 sequence: CASSPAQGTWNEQFF. CDR3 in DNA: TGTGCCAGCTCACCGGCTCAGGGGACCTGGAATGAGCAGTTCTTC. The chain employs TRBV18 and TRBJ2-1, with TRBD1 as a possible D gene (6 bases). Trimming pared 3 bases from V and 7 bases from J, leaving 16 bases between. The CDR3 loop spans 15 amino acids. CDR1 KGHSH and CDR2 LQKENI come from the germline V gene.

This clone was counted between two and nine times. The chain has TRBV2 and TRBJ2-3; the D gene is possibly TRBD1 (5 bases). Per germline, CDR1 SNHLY and CDR2 FYNNEI. Trimming left V 2 bases short and J 1 base short, with 13 bases between. This CDR3 contains 16 residues. As DNA, the CDR3 is TGTGCCAGCAGTGAAACTGGGGCAGGCGGCACAGATACGCAGTATTTT. This translates into CASSETGAGGTDTQYF.

The chain employs TRBV2 and TRBJ1-1; TRBD1 matches 7 bases. The junction had 2 bases not matched to a gene; V was cut back by 6 bases and J by 1 base. The germline V gene encodes CDR1 SNHLY and CDR2 FYNNEI. The CDR3 consists of 13 residues. DNA for the CDR3: TGTGCCAGCAGCCGGGACAGGAACACTGAAGCTTTCTTT. Its translation is CASSRDRNTEAFF.

The CDR3: CASSSRAGASGAYNEQFF. CDR3 bases: TGTGCCAGCAGCTCACGTGCCGGGGCCTCCGGGGCCTACAATGAGCAGTTCTTC. The chain recombines TRBV5-5 with TRBJ2-1; TRBD1 or TRBD2 may be the D gene (5 bases each). The CDR3 totals 18 residues. Germline lookup yields CDR1 SGHKS and CDR2 YYEKEE (reference sequence). Trimming took off 3 bases at V and 2 bases at J, with 21 bases between the two ends.

The rearrangement uses TRBV11-2 and TRBJ1-5; perhaps TRBD1 as D (5 bases). The germline gives CDR1 SGHAT, CDR2 FQNNGV. The germline V and J ends were trimmed by 4 bases and 4 bases, with 14 bases remaining between them. CDR3 length equals 15 residues. CDR3 sequence: CASSSRAGGNQPQHF. DNA of the CDR3: TGTGCCAGCAGCTCACGGGCCGGGGGGAATCAGCCCCAGCATTTT.

The gene calls are TRBV28 and TRBJ1-1; no clear D. Germline V gene sequence: CDR1 MDHEN, CDR2 SYDVKM. Trimming took 0 bases from V and 1 from J, leaving 3 bases between them. The CDR3 is 13 amino acids. CDR3 in DNA: TGTGCCAGCAGTTTATGGGGGAACACTGAAGCTTTCTTT. The encoded protein is CASSLWGNTEAFF.

Of note for this clone: This sample also contains other DNA sequences that code for the same CDR3. J is TRBJ2-3 and V is TRBV5-1; no clear D. Germline values: CDR1 SGHRS, CDR2 YFSETQ. Trimming stripped 0 bases from V and 1 base from J, with 3 bases between. This CDR3 spans 13 amino acids. The CDR3 region has the DNA TGCGCCAGCAGCTTGGCCGGCACAGATACGCAGTATTTT. Its translation is CASSLAGTDTQYF.

The chain is built from TRBV19 and TRBJ2-7; D uncertain. The V end was cut by 8 bases, the J end by 0 bases, with 11 bases between. Looked up from germline, CDR1 is LNHDA and CDR2 is SQIVND (reference sequence). The CDR3 totals 13 residues. The CDR3 region is CASAPNFSYEQYF. The CDR3 coding sequence is TGTGCCAGTGCGCCCAACTTCTCCTACGAGCAGTACTTC.

In this sample, this clone turned up once. The V gene is TRBV30, the J gene TRBJ1-2; a weak D match, TRBD1 (5 bases). Germline-derived CDR1 and CDR2 are GTSNPN and SVGIG (reference sequence). The V and J ends lost 3 bases and 4 bases respectively, with 15 bases between them. This CDR3 is 14 amino acids long. CDR3 nucleotides: TGTGCCTGGAGCCGGCCCGGGGGGGTCTATGGCTACACCTTC. Protein sequence: CAWSRPGGVYGYTF.

V gene TRBV5-4 combines with J gene TRBJ1-1, with D hard to call. Trimming shortened V by 4 bases and J by 6 bases, and 16 bases separated the two germline ends. The length of the CDR3 is 14 residues. The V gene's germline CDR1 is SGHNT and CDR2 YYREEE (reference sequence). The CDR3 loop is CASSPTPLSPEAFF. The CDR3 DNA is TGTGCCAGCAGCCCTACCCCGCTAAGCCCTGAAGCTTTCTTT.

On this clone: Additional DNA sequences in this sample encode the identical CDR3. The genes are TRBV28 and TRBJ1-1; D gene uncertain. The V and J ends lost 2 bases and 4 bases respectively, with 2 bases between them. CDR3 length equals 11 residues. Germline CDR1 is MDHEN and CDR2 is SYDVKM. The CDR3 sequence: CASSLSTEAFF. The CDR3 DNA reads as TGTGCCAGCAGTTTAAGCACTGAAGCTTTCTTT.

Regarding this clone: Other DNA sequences in the same sample also yield this CDR3. The J gene is TRBJ2-2, the V gene TRBV2; the D is unclear. The CDR3 is made up of 11 amino acids. Germline CDR1 reads SNHLY; CDR2 reads FYNNEI. Trimming removed 5 bases at V and 7 bases at J, with 5 bases between. CDR3 sequence reads: CASSYDGELFF. In DNA, the CDR3 is TGTGCCAGCAGTTACGACGGGGAGCTGTTTTTT.

The gene calls are TRBV6-6 and TRBJ2-4; 9 bases agree with TRBD2. Germline assignment: CDR1 MNHNY and CDR2 SVGAGI (reference sequence). This CDR3 comprises 16 residues. V shed 9 bases, J shed 7 bases, and the junction held 16 bases outside the gene matches. The CDR3 sequence: CASSLLAGPLGNIQYF. The CDR3 DNA sequence: TGTGCCAGTTCCTTACTAGCGGGCCCCCTCGGGAACATTCAGTACTTC.